Sequencing of this TCR beta chain was carried out in a study of T cells after yellow fever vaccination. Study-wide results and caveats: The CD4 compartment and the CD8 compartment contained a small share of clonotypes in common. In post-booster samples, most primary-vaccination clones reappeared (approximately 96% CD4, 88% CD8).

The sample holds a few counts of this clonotype. Its antigen is as yet unknown. CDR1 and CDR2 from the germline V gene are SGHAT and FQNNGV. The CDR3 sequence is 17 residues long. Trimming removed 5 bases at V and 2 bases at J, with 18 bases between. It was through 5'RACE template switching that TCR cDNA was made, with a universal primer site and UMIs added. One entry per CDR3 protein, called by TCRdb with MiXCR from the 5' RACE reads. Of 240,000 or so distinct CDR3 sequences listed, less than 8.5% were seen once; the top ten hold 0.65% to 0.9%. Here the sequenced sample was CD4+ T cells sorted from PBMCs, taken 15 days after the yellow fever booster vaccination. This TCR derives from a man aged 25 to 40 who received the YFV17D yellow fever vaccine. The chain joins TRBV11-2 to TRBJ2-2; perhaps TRBD2 as D (5 bases). CDR3 sequence: CASSQFLAPPNTGELFF. CDR3 DNA: TGTGCCAGCAGCCAATTTTTAGCGCCCCCTAACACCGGGGAGCTGTTTTTT. The full variable domain, its missing parts supplied by reference TRBV11-2 and TRBJ2-2, is EAGVAQSPRYKIIEKRQSVAFWCNPISGHATLYWYQQILGQGPKLLIQFQNNGVVDDSQLPKDRFSAERLKGVDSTLKIQPAKLEDSAVYLCASSQFLAPPNTGELFFGEGSRLTVL.